This is a list of T cell receptor beta chains from one sample in a study of T cell clonotyping in hematopoietic cell transplantation. The data were produced by immunoSEQ multiplex PCR, yet TCRdb's version contains in-frame clones alone and is incomplete. The profile shows around 27,000 clones, over 60% of them singletons. The sequencing used peripheral blood mononuclear cells, collected before stem cell transplant. These receptors originate from a man aged 50 to 59 with myelodysplastic syndrome. Some clones in this sample may be carry-over from other donors' samples. CDR3s leave out the opening cysteine and the closing phenylalanine or tryptophan.

v_call	j_call	cdr3_aa
TRBV19	TRBJ2-6	ASSPGGTASSGANVLT
TRBV30	TRBJ2-7	AWSGYEQY
TRBV30	TRBJ1-1	AREGRGTEAF
TRBV7-6	TRBJ2-5	ASSFPPSGGETQY
TRBV30	TRBJ1-2	AWNRDRGKGVGYT
TRBV2	TRBJ1-2	ASSPDRGYT
TRBV30	TRBJ2-1	AWSKGLAGGPGDYNEQF
TRBV6-1	TRBJ2-7	ASSGSQGLTGYEQY
TRBV2	TRBJ1-2	ATDREVGYGYT
TRBV5-1	TRBJ2-3	ASSVGTPDTQY
TRBV29-1	TRBJ1-1	SVSGQGNTEAF
TRBV4-1	TRBJ1-5	ASSQDVQGAYQPQH
TRBV9	TRBJ1-5	ASSETPGEGQPQH
TRBV30	TRBJ1-3	AWKYLGNTIY
TRBV29-1	TRBJ2-7	SVDGQGGYEQY
TRBV6-7	TRBJ2-7	ASPRRTNYEQY
TRBV6-5	TRBJ1-2	ASSRNLQGNYGYT
TRBV5-6	TRBJ2-6	ASSPRGTFSGANVLT
TRBV10-1	TRBJ2-6	AKLAGGTDSGANVLT
TRBV28	TRBJ1-2	ASRVGILDGYT
TRBV27	TRBJ2-1	ASSVERVDNEQF
TRBV2	TRBJ1-5	ASRVRGNQPQH
TRBV6-5	TRBJ2-7	ASSPTGARNEQY
TRBV29-1	TRBJ1-2	SEGTGQGYT
TRBV7-2	TRBJ2-7	ASSLATYEQY
TRBV7-6	TRBJ1-4	ASSLAYGRGDEKLF
TRBV6-5	TRBJ2-7	ASSYGQTYEQY
TRBV4-3	TRBJ1-3	ASRGGNTIY
TRBV5-1	TRBJ2-1	ASSLEPSGSPGEQF
TRBV30	TRBJ1-4	AWSTLSLNLF
TRBV6-6	TRBJ1-2	ASSHGQGGYT
TRBV30	TRBJ2-2	AWKPIVTGELF
TRBV9	TRBJ1-1	ASSAGTGLNREAF
TRBV4-2	TRBJ2-3	ASSPEGLVSTDTQY
TRBV29-1	TRBJ1-4	VGGAAEKLF